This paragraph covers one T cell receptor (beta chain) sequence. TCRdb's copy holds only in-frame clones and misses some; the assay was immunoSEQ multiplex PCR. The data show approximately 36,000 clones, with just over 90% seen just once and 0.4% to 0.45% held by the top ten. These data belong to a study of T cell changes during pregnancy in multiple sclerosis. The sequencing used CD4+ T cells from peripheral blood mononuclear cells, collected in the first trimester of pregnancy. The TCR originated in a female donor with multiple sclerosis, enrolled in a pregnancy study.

The CDR3 sequence: CASGFRRLGQGARNGGYTF. CDR3 bases: TGTGCTAGTGGTTTTCGCAGATTAGGGCAGGGGGCGCGGAATGGGGGCTACACCTTC. The chain couples TRBV12-5 to TRBJ1-2, with 8 bases identical to TRBD1. This CDR3 comprises 19 residues. Unmatched junction bases numbered 23, after V lost 3 bases and J lost 8 bases. Germline-derived CDR1 and CDR2 are LGHNT and FRNRAP. Looking up the rest from reference TRBV12-5 and TRBJ1-2 gives the full variable domain: DARVTQTPRHKVTEMGQEVTMRCQPILGHNTVFWYRQTMMQGLELLAYFRNRAPLDDSGMPKDRFSAEMPDATLATLKIQPSEPRDSAVYFCASGFRRLGQGARNGGYTFGSGTRLTVV.